This entry is about one T cell receptor beta chain. Its target is unknown. From germline, CDR1 is GTSNPN and CDR2 SVGIG (reference sequence). Trimming cost V 8 bases and J 15 bases, with 23 bases left between them. CDR3 length equals 13 residues. The sample originates from a study of cytomegalovirus exposure and HLA in healthy donors. Notes on the study in general: Presence/absence analyses treated sequencing depth as roughly uniform across donors. Researchers catalogued 150 or so TCR beta chains as cytomegalovirus-associated. Most likely, a cluster of highly shared sequence variants arose as a sequencing artifact.

Primers included in the PCR were 60 Vbeta and 13 Jbeta primers. Repertoires were generated with immunoSEQ multiplex PCR, while TCRdb's copy carries only in-frame clones and drops some. The table records approximately 220,000 clones, 83% of them present only once. Sequenced: PBMCs. The sequence derives from a girl aged 5 to 17 in good health and CMV-seronegative. This chain connects TRBV30 to TRBJ1-6; D ambiguous. This CDR3 is CAPGLLALEGLHF. Here the CDR3 DNA reads TGTGCCCCTGGACTCCTCGCGTTGGAAGGCCTCCACTTT.